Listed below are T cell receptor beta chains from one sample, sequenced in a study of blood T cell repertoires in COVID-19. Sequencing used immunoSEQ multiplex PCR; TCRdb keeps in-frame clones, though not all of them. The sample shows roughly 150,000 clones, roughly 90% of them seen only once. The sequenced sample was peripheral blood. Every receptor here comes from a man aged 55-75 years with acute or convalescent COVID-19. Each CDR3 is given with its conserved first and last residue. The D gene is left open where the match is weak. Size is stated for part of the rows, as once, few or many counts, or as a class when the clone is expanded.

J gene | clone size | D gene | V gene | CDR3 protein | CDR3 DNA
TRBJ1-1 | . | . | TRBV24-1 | CATSGRRGADTEAFF | TGTGCCACCAGTGGGAGAAGGGGCGCGGACACTGAAGCTTTCTTT
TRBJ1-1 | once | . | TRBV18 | CASSPVARNTEAFF | TGTGCCAGCTCACCAGTAGCGAGGAACACTGAAGCTTTCTTT
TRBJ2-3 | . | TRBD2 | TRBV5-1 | CASSSETSRELYF | TGCGCCAGCAGCTCGGAGACTAGCCGGGAATTGTATTTT
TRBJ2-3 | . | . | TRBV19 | CASNKDSHTQYF | TGTGCCAGTAACAAGGACAGTCATACGCAGTATTTT
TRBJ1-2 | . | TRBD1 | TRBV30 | CAWSVPGGGRSYGYTF | TGTGCCTGGAGTGTACCAGGAGGGGGCAGAAGCTATGGCTACACCTTC
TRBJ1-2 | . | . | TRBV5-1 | CASSFSPTGNYGYTF | TGCGCCAGCAGCTTCAGCCCAACAGGAAACTATGGCTACACCTTC
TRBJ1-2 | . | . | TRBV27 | CASSTGQTDYGYTF | TGTGCCAGCAGCACCGGACAGACTGACTATGGCTACACCTTC
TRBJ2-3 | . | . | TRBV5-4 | CASSPPGRFADTQYF | TGTGCCAGCAGCCCGCCGGGAAGGTTTGCGGATACGCAGTATTTT
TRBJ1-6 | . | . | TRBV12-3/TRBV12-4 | CASSGRVHSPLHF | TGTGCCAGCAGTGGCAGGGTACATTCACCCCTCCACTTT
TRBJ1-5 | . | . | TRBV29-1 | CSASRGSNQPQHF | TGCAGCGCATCCCGAGGTAGCAATCAGCCCCAGCATTTT
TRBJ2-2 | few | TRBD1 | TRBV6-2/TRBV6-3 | CASSRDRVGTGELFF | TGTGCCAGCAGCAGGGACAGGGTGGGCACCGGGGAGCTGTTTTTT
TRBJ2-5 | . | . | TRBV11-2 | CASSIGQFQETQYF | TGTGCCAGCAGTATTGGACAGTTTCAAGAGACCCAGTACTTC
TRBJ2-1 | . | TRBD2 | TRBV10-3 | CAISDFGRGGPYNEQFF | TGTGCCATCAGTGACTTTGGGCGCGGGGGACCTTACAATGAGCAGTTCTTC
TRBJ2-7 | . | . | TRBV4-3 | CASSQDGIGGEQYF | TGCGCCAGCAGCCAAGATGGGATCGGAGGCGAGCAGTACTTC
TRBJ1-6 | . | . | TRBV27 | CASADPDGRMAPLHF | TGTGCCAGCGCGGACCCCGACGGGAGAATGGCACCCCTCCACTTT
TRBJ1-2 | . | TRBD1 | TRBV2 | CASSIRGAGYGYTF | TGTGCCAGCAGTATCAGGGGGGCCGGCTATGGCTACACCTTC
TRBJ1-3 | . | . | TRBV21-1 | CASEQIGRQGYSGNTIYF | TGTGCCAGCGAGCAAATTGGGCGACAGGGATACTCTGGAAACACCATATATTTT
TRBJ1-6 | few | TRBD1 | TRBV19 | CASKNPGQGYNSPLHF | TGTGCCAGCAAAAATCCGGGACAGGGCTATAATTCACCCCTCCACTTT
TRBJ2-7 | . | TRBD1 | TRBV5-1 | CASSGQPGQGTEQYF | TGCGCCAGCAGCGGACAACCGGGACAGGGAACCGAGCAGTACTTC
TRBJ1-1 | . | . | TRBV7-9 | CASSFLPGNTEAFF | TGTGCCAGCAGCTTCCTCCCGGGAAACACTGAAGCTTTCTTT
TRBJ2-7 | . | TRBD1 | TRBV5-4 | CASSFTGTGVPGEQYF | TGTGCCAGCAGCTTCACCGGGACAGGGGTCCCGGGCGAGCAGTACTTC
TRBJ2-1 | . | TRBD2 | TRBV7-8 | CASSLRGLAGGRNKQFF | TGTGCCAGCAGCTTAAGGGGCCTAGCGGGGGGGAGAAATAAGCAGTTCTTC
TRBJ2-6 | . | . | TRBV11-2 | CASSPDFPSSGANVLTF | TGTGCCAGCAGCCCCGACTTCCCGAGCTCTGGGGCCAACGTCCTGACTTTC
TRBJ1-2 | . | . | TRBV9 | CASSVDSYGYTF | TGTGCCAGCAGCGTAGACAGCTATGGCTACACCTTC
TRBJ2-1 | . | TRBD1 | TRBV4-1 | CASSQDLRGQGNYNEQFF | TGCGCCAGCAGCCAAGATCTGCGGGGACAGGGGAACTACAATGAGCAGTTCTTC
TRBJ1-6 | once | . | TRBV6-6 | CASSPQGSYNSPLHF | TGTGCCAGCAGCCCGCAGGGGTCGTATAATTCACCCCTCCACTTT
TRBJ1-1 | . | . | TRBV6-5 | CASTGREAPTEAFF | TGTGCCAGCACCGGGCGGGAGGCCCCCACTGAAGCTTTCTTT
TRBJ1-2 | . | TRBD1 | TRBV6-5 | CASSYSGQGYYGYTF | TGTGCCAGCAGTTACTCGGGACAGGGCTACTATGGCTACACCTTC
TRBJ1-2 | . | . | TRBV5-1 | CASSLGDRGSYTF | TGCGCCAGCAGCTTGGGAGATCGGGGAAGCTACACCTTC
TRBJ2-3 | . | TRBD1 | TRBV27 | CASSLEGQGIFTDTQYF | TGTGCCAGCAGTTTAGAGGGACAGGGGATTTTCACAGATACGCAGTATTTT
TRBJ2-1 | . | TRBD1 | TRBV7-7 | CASSLAPGQGAHEQFF | TGTGCTAGCAGCTTAGCACCGGGACAGGGGGCTCATGAGCAGTTCTTC
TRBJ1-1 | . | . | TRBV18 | CASSQGSVVHENTEAFF | TGTGCCAGCTCACAGGGGTCGGTCGTTCACGAGAACACTGAAGCTTTCTTT
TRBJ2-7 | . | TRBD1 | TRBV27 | CASSSPSGQRSYEQYF | TGTGCCAGCAGTTCCCCGTCGGGACAGCGGTCCTACGAGCAGTACTTC
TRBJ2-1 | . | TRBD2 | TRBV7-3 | CASSLQASGYNEQFF | TGTGCCAGCAGCTTACAGGCTAGCGGCTACAATGAGCAGTTCTTC
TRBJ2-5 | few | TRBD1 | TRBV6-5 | CASKGRTGGQETQYF | TGTGCCAGCAAAGGAAGGACAGGAGGACAAGAGACCCAGTACTTC
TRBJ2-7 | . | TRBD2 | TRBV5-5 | CASSLRTSGSYEQYF | TGTGCCAGCAGCTTGCGGACTAGCGGATCCTACGAGCAGTACTTC
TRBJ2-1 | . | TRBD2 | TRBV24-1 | CATSDSLAASFHEQFF | TGTGCCACCAGTGACAGTCTAGCGGCGTCTTTCCATGAGCAGTTCTTC
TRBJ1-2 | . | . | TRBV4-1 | CASSQEVGTGNYGYTF | TGCGCCAGCAGCCAAGAAGTCGGTACAGGGAACTATGGCTACACCTTC